The rows below give T cell receptor beta chains drawn from one sample of a study of T cell clones after liver transplantation. TCRdb's copy holds only in-frame clones and misses some; the assay was immunoSEQ multiplex PCR. The sample lists fewer than 65,000 clones, less than 75% occurring once. This sample comprised CD4+ T cells from blood, obtained at the 22-month timepoint. Every receptor here comes from a human patient who received a liver transplant. Some T cells may be the graft donor's. Both conserved end residues are part of each CDR3. The order of the fields is V gene, D gene, clone size, J gene, CDR3 protein, CDR3 DNA. A D gene is named only where the DNA matches it firmly. Only some rows state a clone size, as once, few, many or a class for expanded clones.

V gene: TRBV7-9
D gene: .
clone size: .
J gene: TRBJ2-3
CDR3 protein: CASSPPVSTDTQYF
CDR3 DNA: TGTGCCAGCAGCCCCCCCGTGTCCACAGATACGCAGTATTTT

V gene: TRBV11-2
D gene: TRBD1
clone size: .
J gene: TRBJ2-7
CDR3 protein: CASSLNRGVDEQYF
CDR3 DNA: TGTGCCAGCAGCTTGAACAGGGGGGTAGACGAGCAGTACTTC

V gene: TRBV10-2
D gene: TRBD1
clone size: few
J gene: TRBJ1-1
CDR3 protein: CASSAGQMNTEAFF
CDR3 DNA: TGCGCCAGCAGTGCGGGACAGATGAACACTGAAGCTTTCTTT

V gene: TRBV7-6
D gene: .
clone size: .
J gene: TRBJ1-1
CDR3 protein: CASRPGGGRMNTEAFF
CDR3 DNA: TGTGCCAGCAGACCGGGGGGAGGCCGTATGAACACTGAAGCTTTCTTT

V gene: TRBV28
D gene: .
clone size: .
J gene: TRBJ1-1
CDR3 protein: CASSPPAQPMNTEAFF
CDR3 DNA: TGTGCCAGCAGTCCCCCGGCCCAACCTATGAACACTGAAGCTTTCTTT

V gene: TRBV5-6
D gene: TRBD2
clone size: .
J gene: TRBJ2-3
CDR3 protein: CASSLDSGGYTDTQYF
CDR3 DNA: TGTGCCAGCAGCTTGGATAGCGGGGGTTACACAGATACGCAGTATTTT

V gene: TRBV21-1
D gene: .
clone size: once
J gene: TRBJ1-2
CDR3 protein: CASWIGRAAYGYTF
CDR3 DNA: TGTGCCAGCTGGATTGGCAGGGCAGCCTATGGCTACACCTTC

V gene: TRBV9
D gene: .
clone size: .
J gene: TRBJ1-6
CDR3 protein: CASSVATLGTDHSPLHF
CDR3 DNA: TGTGCCAGCAGCGTAGCTACCTTGGGGACGGATCATTCACCCCTCCACTTT

V gene: TRBV6-1
D gene: TRBD1
clone size: .
J gene: TRBJ1-4
CDR3 protein: CAARTGLEKLFF
CDR3 DNA: TGTGCCGCCCGGACAGGGTTGGAAAAACTGTTTTTT

V gene: TRBV7-9
D gene: .
clone size: few
J gene: TRBJ2-3
CDR3 protein: CASSLGGVITDTQYF
CDR3 DNA: TGTGCCAGCAGCTTAGGGGGGGTCATCACAGATACGCAGTATTTT

V gene: TRBV6-1
D gene: .
clone size: few
J gene: TRBJ2-7
CDR3 protein: CASRSEQYF
CDR3 DNA: TGTGCCAGCAGGAGCGAGCAGTACTTC

V gene: TRBV5-1
D gene: .
clone size: once
J gene: TRBJ2-3
CDR3 protein: CASSPGTLLTDTQYF
CDR3 DNA: TGCGCCAGCAGTCCCGGGACACTCTTAACAGATACGCAGTATTTT

V gene: TRBV18
D gene: .
clone size: .
J gene: TRBJ2-7
CDR3 protein: CASSPGQRYEQYF
CDR3 DNA: TGTGCCAGCTCACCAGGACAGCGCTACGAGCAGTACTTC

V gene: TRBV6-6
D gene: .
clone size: .
J gene: TRBJ1-4
CDR3 protein: CASSYGGDEKLFF
CDR3 DNA: TGTGCCAGCAGTTACGGCGGAGATGAAAAACTGTTTTTT

V gene: TRBV10-3
D gene: .
clone size: .
J gene: TRBJ2-2
CDR3 protein: CAILGGANTGELFF
CDR3 DNA: TGTGCCATCCTGGGAGGAGCTAACACCGGGGAGCTGTTTTTT

V gene: TRBV7-2
D gene: .
clone size: .
J gene: TRBJ2-1
CDR3 protein: CASSLGRSYNEQFF
CDR3 DNA: TGTGCCAGCAGCTTAGGGCGGTCCTACAATGAGCAGTTCTTC

V gene: TRBV30
D gene: TRBD2
clone size: .
J gene: TRBJ2-2
CDR3 protein: CAWSRGGATGELFF
CDR3 DNA: TGTGCCTGGAGTCGCGGGGGGGCCACCGGGGAGCTGTTTTTT

V gene: TRBV28
D gene: .
clone size: .
J gene: TRBJ1-3
CDR3 protein: CASSPHGESSGNTIYF
CDR3 DNA: TGTGCCAGCAGTCCTCACGGGGAAAGCTCTGGAAACACCATATATTTT

V gene: TRBV27
D gene: .
clone size: .
J gene: TRBJ2-3
CDR3 protein: CASSFGGIDTDTQYF
CDR3 DNA: TGTGCCAGCAGTTTTGGAGGGATTGACACAGATACGCAGTATTTT

V gene: TRBV7-3
D gene: TRBD2
clone size: .
J gene: TRBJ2-2
CDR3 protein: CASSSNSGTLAGELFF
CDR3 DNA: TGTGCCAGCAGCTCCAATAGCGGGACCCTCGCCGGGGAGCTGTTTTTT

V gene: TRBV5-6
D gene: .
clone size: .
J gene: TRBJ2-3
CDR3 protein: CASSMSRDRRTDTQYF
CDR3 DNA: TGTGCCAGCAGCATGTCCCGGGACCGCCGCACAGATACGCAGTATTTT

V gene: TRBV6-4
D gene: .
clone size: once
J gene: TRBJ1-4
CDR3 protein: CASSGGSGEKLFF
CDR3 DNA: TGTGCCAGCAGTGGGGGTAGTGGTGAAAAACTGTTTTTT

V gene: TRBV5-1
D gene: .
clone size: few
J gene: TRBJ2-1
CDR3 protein: CASSLLTQGGSNEQFF
CDR3 DNA: TGCGCCAGCAGCTTGTTGACGCAGGGGGGGTCCAATGAGCAGTTCTTC

V gene: TRBV12-2
D gene: .
clone size: .
J gene: TRBJ2-7
CDR3 protein: CASHGEGLAGVERYEQYF
CDR3 DNA: TGTGCAAGTCACGGAGAGGGACTAGCGGGGGTGGAGAGATACGAGCAGTACTTC

V gene: TRBV6-5
D gene: TRBD1
clone size: .
J gene: TRBJ1-2
CDR3 protein: CASSYSTGDGYTF
CDR3 DNA: TGTGCCAGCAGTTACTCGACAGGGGATGGCTACACCTTC

V gene: TRBV6-5
D gene: .
clone size: many
J gene: TRBJ1-1
CDR3 protein: CASSLKKNTEAFF
CDR3 DNA: TGTGCCAGCAGTTTAAAAAAGAACACTGAAGCTTTCTTT

V gene: TRBV5-4
D gene: TRBD1
clone size: .
J gene: TRBJ2-3
CDR3 protein: CASSLEGASTDTQYF
CDR3 DNA: TGTGCCAGCAGCTTGGAGGGGGCGAGCACAGATACGCAGTATTTT

V gene: TRBV28
D gene: .
clone size: .
J gene: TRBJ1-4
CDR3 protein: CASSSQNDAEKLFF
CDR3 DNA: TGTGCCAGCAGTTCCCAGAACGACGCGGAAAAACTGTTTTTT

V gene: TRBV7-2
D gene: .
clone size: .
J gene: TRBJ1-3
CDR3 protein: CASRGAPGNTIYF
CDR3 DNA: TGTGCCAGCAGAGGGGCTCCTGGAAACACCATATATTTT

V gene: TRBV7-8
D gene: .
clone size: .
J gene: TRBJ1-4
CDR3 protein: CASSLTPSAATNEKLFF
CDR3 DNA: TGTGCCAGCAGCTTGACTCCCTCGGCCGCAACTAATGAAAAACTGTTTTTT

V gene: TRBV25-1
D gene: TRBD1
clone size: .
J gene: TRBJ1-4
CDR3 protein: CASSEGRGQEKLFF
CDR3 DNA: TGTGCCAGCAGTGAGGGCAGGGGGCAGGAAAAACTGTTTTTT

V gene: TRBV19
D gene: .
clone size: .
J gene: TRBJ2-3
CDR3 protein: CASSTSTPTRGTDTQYF
CDR3 DNA: TGTGCCAGTAGTACCTCGACACCCACGAGGGGCACAGATACGCAGTATTTT